Each of the 24 T cell receptor beta chains below was sequenced from the same sample in a study of blood T cell repertoires in COVID-19. Only in-frame clones appear in the TCRdb table, and some are missing; sequencing was by immunoSEQ multiplex PCR. The sample records around 100,000 clones, 90% to 95% being singletons. The sample taken for sequencing was peripheral blood. Receptor source: a human donor in a cohort sampled during active COVID-19.

The genes are TRBV2 and TRBJ2-1; 9 nucleotides line up with TRBD2. The CDR3 is 15 amino acids. With 4 bases clipped from V and 10 bases from J, the junction kept 11 bases outside the gene matches. The germline CDR1 and CDR2 sequences are SNHLY and FYNNEI. CDR3 region: CASSATPASGTEQFF. CDR3 bases: TGTGCCAGCAGTGCTACCCCGGCTAGCGGGACCGAGCAGTTCTTC.

This rearrangement joins TRBV24-1 to TRBJ1-2; D remains ambiguous. V dropped 4 bases and J dropped 5 bases, with 7 bases sitting between them. The CDR3 is 12 residues long. Germline CDR1 is KGHDR and CDR2 is SFDVKD. The CDR3 is CATSDRKYGYTF. The DNA of the CDR3 is TGTGCCACCAGTGACAGGAAATATGGCTACACCTTC.

The chain employs TRBV6-5 and TRBJ2-7; 8 bases align to TRBD2. The CDR3 is 15 amino acids. Per germline, CDR1 MNHEY and CDR2 SVGAGI. After removal of 7 bases from V and 2 bases from J, the junction contained 10 bases not matched to a gene. DNA for the CDR3: TGTGCCAGCACTAACCTGGCGGGAGGTCCCTACGAGCAGTACTTC. This codes for CASTNLAGGPYEQYF.

The chain joins TRBV30 to TRBJ2-3, with 11 bases matching TRBD2. The CDR3 is 14 amino acids. Germline V gene sequence: CDR1 GTSNPN, CDR2 SVGIG (reference sequence). With V trimmed by 6 bases and J by 0 bases, 2 bases remained unmatched. CDR3 protein: CACRLAGSTDTQYF. For the CDR3, the DNA is TGTGCCTGTAGACTAGCGGGGAGCACAGATACGCAGTATTTT.

The chain carries TRBV6-5 and TRBJ2-1; D not resolved. The germline CDR1 and CDR2 sequences are MNHEY and SVGAGI. V lost 8 bases, J lost 2 bases, and 10 bases lay in between. This CDR3 is built from 13 residues. Here the CDR3 reads CASAIAAYNEQFF. The DNA for the CDR3 is TGTGCCAGCGCAATCGCGGCCTACAATGAGCAGTTCTTC.

This clone was recorded at least ten times. Different DNA sequences within this sample yield the same CDR3. The V and J genes are TRBV5-1 and TRBJ2-7; TRBD1 is a possible D gene (5 bases). In germline, CDR1 is SGHRS, CDR2 YFSETQ. Trimming pared 4 bases from V and 2 bases from J, leaving 13 bases between. The CDR3 loop spans 14 amino acids. The CDR3 nucleotides read TGCGCCAGCAGCACAGGAACCCTGACCTACGAGCAGTACTTC. Protein sequence: CASSTGTLTYEQYF.

The chain is built from TRBV5-8 and TRBJ1-1; 7 bases fit TRBD1. V gave up 0 bases and J gave up 4 bases; unmatched junction bases: 3. Germline assignment: CDR1 SGHTS and CDR2 YDEGEE. This CDR3 spans 14 amino acids. For the CDR3, the DNA is TGTGCCAGCAGCTTGGAACAGGGGAGCACTGAAGCTTTCTTT. Protein product: CASSLEQGSTEAFF.

The chain carries TRBV4-2 and TRBJ1-2; 9 bases line up with TRBD1. V was pared by 3 bases and J by 6 bases, with 11 bases of the junction left unmatched. Germline values: CDR1 LGHNA, CDR2 YNFKEQ. The CDR3 covers 16 residues. The CDR3 sequence is CASSHLPGQGMDGYTF. CDR3 coding DNA: TGTGCCAGCAGCCACTTACCGGGACAGGGTATGGATGGCTACACCTTC.

The V and J genes are TRBV11-2 and TRBJ1-6; TRBD1 agrees at 7 bases. In germline, CDR1 is SGHAT, CDR2 FQNNGV. With 6 bases clipped from V and 7 bases from J, the junction kept 9 bases outside the gene matches. This CDR3 is built from 15 residues. The CDR3 loop reads CASRPPGQLNSPLHF. CDR3 sequence (DNA): TGTGCCAGCAGACCTCCGGGACAGCTCAATTCACCCCTCCACTTT. The full variable domain, in which reference TRBV11-2 and TRBJ1-6 provide the parts outside the CDR3, is EAGVAQSPRYKIIEKRQSVAFWCNPISGHATLYWYQQILGQGPKLLIQFQNNGVVDDSQLPKDRFSAERLKGVDSTLKIQPAKLEDSAVYLCASRPPGQLNSPLHFGNGTRLTVT.

The V and J genes are TRBV30 and TRBJ2-2; D may be TRBD2 (6 bases). V lost 4 bases to trimming and J lost 4 bases, with 10 bases between them. The length of the CDR3 is 13 residues. Germline-derived CDR1 and CDR2 are GTSNPN and SVGIG (reference sequence). The CDR3 reads CAWTRRVTGELFF. CDR3 sequence (DNA): TGTGCCTGGACTAGGAGGGTCACCGGGGAGCTGTTTTTT. Using reference TRBV30 and TRBJ2-2 for the parts outside the CDR3, the full variable domain is SQTIHQWPATLVQPVGSPLSLECTVEGTSNPNLYWYRQAAGRGLQLLFYSVGIGQISSEVPQNLSASRPQDRQFILSSKKLLLSDSGFYLCAWTRRVTGELFFGEGSRLTVL.

The chain is built from TRBV7-6 and TRBJ2-3; maybe TRBD2 (6 bases). V dropped 5 bases and J dropped 0 bases, with 15 bases sitting between them. The CDR3 consists of 16 residues. CDR1 and CDR2 from the germline V gene are SGHVS and FNYEAQ. The chain's CDR3 is CASSPPRGSSTDTQYF. The CDR3 nucleotides are TGTGCCAGCAGCCCCCCCCGGGGGTCTAGCACAGATACGCAGTATTTT.

The gene calls are TRBV13 and TRBJ1-5; D remains unclear. Germline values: CDR1 PRHDT, CDR2 FYEKMQ (reference sequence). The CDR3 loop spans 13 amino acids. The V end lost 4 bases, the J end lost 6 bases, and 10 bases lay between the germline ends. The CDR3 bases are TGTGCCAGCAGCTCCGGCCGGGTTCAGCCCCAGCATTTT. Protein sequence: CASSSGRVQPQHF.

The chain employs TRBV6-4 and TRBJ2-1; 11 bases fit TRBD2. CDR3 length equals 15 residues. The germline V gene encodes CDR1 MRHNA and CDR2 SNTAGT. Trimming removed 4 bases from V and 7 bases from J; junction bases left unmatched: 6. The chain's CDR3 is CASSVASGRWNEQFF. The CDR3, as DNA: TGTGCCAGCAGTGTGGCTAGCGGGAGGTGGAATGAGCAGTTCTTC.

The CDR3 region is CASRVRGGGNTGELFF. The CDR3 DNA reads as TGCGCCAGCAGGGTACGCGGGGGGGGGAACACCGGGGAGCTGTTTTTT. V usage is TRBV5-1 and J usage is TRBJ2-2; 9 positions match TRBD2. CDR1 is SGHRS and CDR2 is YFSETQ in the germline V gene. Trimming removed 5 bases from V and 1 base from J; junction bases left unmatched: 6. This CDR3 is 16 amino acids long. The full variable domain, in which reference TRBV5-1 and TRBJ2-2 provide the parts outside the CDR3, is KAGVTQTPRYLIKTRGQQVTLSCSPISGHRSVSWYQQTPGQGLQFLFEYFSETQRNKGNFPGRFSGRQFSNSRSEMNVSTLELGDSALYLCASRVRGGGNTGELFFGEGSRLTVL.

The chain carries TRBV5-4 and TRBJ2-4; a weak D match, TRBD1 (5 bases). The CDR3 runs to 19 residues. V was shortened by 4 bases and J by 0 bases, with 23 bases between the two germline ends. Germline V lookup: CDR1 SGHNT, CDR2 YYREEE (reference sequence). The CDR3 region has the DNA TGTGCCAGCAGCCCTCCGGGCCCCACCCCAGGGCCAGCCAAAAACATTCAGTACTTC. Residues: CASSPPGPTPGPAKNIQYF.

V gene TRBV7-3 combines with J gene TRBJ2-3; D possibly corresponds to TRBD1 (6 bases). Germline lookup yields CDR1 SGHTA and CDR2 FQGTGA. This CDR3 has 14 residues. V lost 3 bases, J lost 7 bases, and 14 bases lay in between. CDR3 sequence reads: CASSFGAGDYTQYF. The CDR3 DNA reads as TGTGCCAGCAGCTTTGGGGCAGGGGATTATACGCAGTATTTT.

This clone was observed a single time. This chain links TRBV5-1 with TRBJ2-3; possible D gene TRBD1, 6 bases. V lost 4 bases to trimming and J lost 2 bases, with 11 bases between them. Germline V gives CDR1 SGHRS, CDR2 YFSETQ. The CDR3 loop spans 14 amino acids. The CDR3 DNA sequence: TGCGCCAGCAGCCTGGACAGACCCACAGATACGCAGTATTTT. It is translated as CASSLDRPTDTQYF.

This clone has just one count. Additional DNA sequences in this sample encode the identical CDR3. This rearrangement joins TRBV6-2 or TRBV6-3 to TRBJ2-3; 7 bases align to TRBD2. CDR1 and CDR2 from the germline V gene are MNHEY and SVGEGT. The CDR3 consists of 15 residues. V gave up 5 bases and J gave up 3 bases; unmatched junction bases: 8. CDR3 loop: CASSLVAGPTDTQYF. The CDR3 DNA reads TGTGCCAGCAGTCTAGTAGCGGGTCCGACAGATACGCAGTATTTT.

Here the CDR3 DNA reads TGTGCCAGCAGCTTAGTAGGGGCCAGGGGAATGTACGAGCAGTACTTC. Its translation is CASSLVGARGMYEQYF. The chain combines TRBV11-2 with TRBJ2-7; D is perhaps TRBD1 (6 bases). V was trimmed by 1 base and J by 4 bases, leaving 17 bases between them. This CDR3 comprises 16 residues. Germline V CDR1 and CDR2: SGHAT, FQNNGV.

The CDR3 is CASSQWGQGAYPYEQYF. The CDR3 DNA is TGTGCCAGCAGCCAATGGGGACAGGGGGCTTACCCCTACGAGCAGTACTTC. The V and J genes are TRBV14 and TRBJ2-7; the match to TRBD1 covers 12 bases. V was pared by 2 bases and J by 2 bases, with 7 bases of the junction left unmatched. Germline CDR1 is SGHDN and CDR2 is FVKESK. The CDR3 extends over 17 amino acids. The full variable domain, completed using reference TRBV14 and TRBJ2-7, is EAGVTQFPSHSVIEKGQTVTLRCDPISGHDNLYWYRRVMGKEIKFLLHFVKESKQDESGMPNNRFLAERTGGTYSTLKVQPAELEDSGVYFCASSQWGQGAYPYEQYFGPGTRLTVT.

V gene TRBV4-3 combines with J gene TRBJ2-2; weak D call: TRBD1 (6 bases). The germline gives CDR1 LGHNA, CDR2 YSLEER. This CDR3 region has 15 residues. V gave up 1 base and J gave up 5 bases, with 11 bases separating them. The CDR3 sequence: CASSQVRGDTGELFF. CDR3 bases: TGCGCCAGCAGCCAAGTCAGGGGCGATACCGGGGAGCTGTTTTTT.

The rearrangement joins TRBV19 to TRBJ1-3; the D gene is possibly TRBD1 (5 bases). Germline CDR1 reads LNHDA; CDR2 reads SQIVND (reference sequence). This CDR3 has 14 amino acids. Trimming stripped 11 bases from V and 4 bases from J, with 18 bases between. The CDR3 DNA reads TGTGCCCCAGGGCAAGGTTTGCCAGGAAACACCATATATTTT. This codes for CAPGQGLPGNTIYF.

This clone has only a few counts. Different DNA sequences within this sample yield the same CDR3. This chain joins TRBV6-2 or TRBV6-3 and TRBJ2-7, with TRBD2 identical over 11 bases. J gave up 4 bases and V 2 bases, and 1 base lay outside the gene matches. The germline gives CDR1 MNHEY, CDR2 SVGEGT. The CDR3 is 14 residues long. This chain's CDR3 is CASSYTSGSYEQYF. DNA for the CDR3: TGTGCCAGCAGTTACACTAGCGGGAGTTACGAGCAGTACTTC.

The chain links TRBV28 to TRBJ2-2; D ambiguous. This CDR3 contains 15 residues. V dropped 3 bases and J dropped 1 base, with 9 bases sitting between them. Germline CDR1 reads MDHEN; CDR2 reads SYDVKM. The CDR3 nucleotides read TGTGCCAGCAGTTTTGTGAGACAGAACACCGGGGAGCTGTTTTTT. This sequence encodes CASSFVRQNTGELFF.